This TCR beta chain came from a study of brain T cells in children with intractable seizures. Notes on the study in general: Absence of clones before surgery may stem from lower sequencing depth.

Regarding time point: blood from clinic visit 5 months post-surgery; TSC patient then seizure free. Notes on this clone: Its antigen is undetermined.

CDR1 is MRHNA and CDR2 is SNTAGT in the germline V gene. The length of the CDR3 is 16 residues. Trimming left V 3 bases short and J 8 bases short, with 20 bases between. Clones were read by immunoSEQ multiplex PCR, and TCRdb kept only the in-frame ones, dropping some. The sample yields approximately 330,000 clones, over 90% seen once. Source: peripheral blood, taken about 5 months after surgery. V gene TRBV6-4 combines with J gene TRBJ2-1; D possibly corresponds to TRBD2 (6 bases). The TCR was taken from a boy in the first two years of life with tuberous sclerosis and intractable seizures. DNA for the CDR3: TGTGCCAGCAGTGAATATGCGGGACCCCCCCCTTATGAGCAGTTCTTC. It is translated as CASSEYAGPPPYEQFF.